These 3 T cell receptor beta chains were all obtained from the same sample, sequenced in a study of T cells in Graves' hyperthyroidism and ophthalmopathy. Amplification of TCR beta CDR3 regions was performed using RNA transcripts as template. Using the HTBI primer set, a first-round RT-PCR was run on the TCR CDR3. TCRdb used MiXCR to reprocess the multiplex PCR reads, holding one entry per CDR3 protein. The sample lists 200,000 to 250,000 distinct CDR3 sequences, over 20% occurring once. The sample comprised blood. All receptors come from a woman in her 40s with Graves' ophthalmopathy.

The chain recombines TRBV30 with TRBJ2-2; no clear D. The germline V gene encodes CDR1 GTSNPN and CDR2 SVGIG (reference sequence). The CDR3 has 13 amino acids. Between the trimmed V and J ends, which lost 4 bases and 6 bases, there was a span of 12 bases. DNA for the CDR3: TGTGCCTGGACCTCGACTGAGTCCGGGGAGCTGTTTTTT. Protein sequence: CAWTSTESGELFF.

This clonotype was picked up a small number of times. CDR3 sequence reads: CASTGEATEAFF. The CDR3 DNA is TGTGCCAGCACTGGGGAGGCCACTGAAGCTTTCTTT. The chain links TRBV12-3 or TRBV12-4 to TRBJ1-1; D is unclear. V was pared by 7 bases and J by 4 bases, with 10 bases between. There are 12 residues in the CDR3.

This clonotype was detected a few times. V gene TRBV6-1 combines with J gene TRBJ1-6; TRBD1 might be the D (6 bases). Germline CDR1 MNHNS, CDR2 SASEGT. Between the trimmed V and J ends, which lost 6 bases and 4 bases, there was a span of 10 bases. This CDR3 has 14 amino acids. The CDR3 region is CASRPTGYNSPLHF. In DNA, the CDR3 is TGTGCCAGCAGGCCAACAGGGTATAATTCACCCCTCCACTTT.